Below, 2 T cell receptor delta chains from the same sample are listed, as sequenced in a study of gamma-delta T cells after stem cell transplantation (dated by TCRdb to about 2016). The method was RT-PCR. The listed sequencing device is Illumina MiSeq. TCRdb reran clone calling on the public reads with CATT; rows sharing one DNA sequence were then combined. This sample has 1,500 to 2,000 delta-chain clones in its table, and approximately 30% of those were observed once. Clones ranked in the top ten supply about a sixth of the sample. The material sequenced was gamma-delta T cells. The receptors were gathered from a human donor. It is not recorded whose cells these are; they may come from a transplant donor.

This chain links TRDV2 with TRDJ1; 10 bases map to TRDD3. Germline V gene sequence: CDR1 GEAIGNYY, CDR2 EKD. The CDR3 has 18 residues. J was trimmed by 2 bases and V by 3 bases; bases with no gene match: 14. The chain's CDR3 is CACDPAMGGIRFTDKLIF. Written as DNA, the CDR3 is TGTGCCTGTGACCCCGCGATGGGGGGGATACGCTTTACCGATAAACTCATCTTT.

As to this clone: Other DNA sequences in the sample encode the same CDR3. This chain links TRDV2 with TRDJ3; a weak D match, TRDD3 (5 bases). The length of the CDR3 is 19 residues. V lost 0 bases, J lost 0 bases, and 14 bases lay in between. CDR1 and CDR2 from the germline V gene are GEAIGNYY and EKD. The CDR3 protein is CACDTAGGPLSWDTRQMFF. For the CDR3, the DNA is TGTGCCTGTGACACCGCCGGGGGCCCCCTCTCCTGGGACACCCGACAGATGTTTTTC.